This T cell receptor (beta chain) was identified in a study of blood T cell repertoires in COVID-19. Which cohort a participant joined came from the clinical history participants gave. The CDR3 is 16 amino acids. Germline trimming cut 0 bases from V and 2 bases from J; bases unmatched to any gene: 2. Looked up from germline, CDR1 is SGHAT and CDR2 is FQNNGV. In the authors' methods: Estimated nucleated cell counts came from reference gene primer amplification. Assay: immunoSEQ multiplex PCR; the TCRdb copy retains only in-frame clones and omits some. Clonal size and the V and J genes are those of that table, whereas D and trimming came from the DNA. This table has about 340,000 clones, approximately 86% appearing once.

This receptor was identified in a woman aged 40-49 years with acute COVID-19. The material sequenced was PBMCs or T cells enriched from blood (not recorded which). The rearrangement uses TRBV11-2 and TRBJ2-3, with 10 positions matching TRBD2. The CDR3 nucleotides read TGTGCCAGCAGCTTAGATGGACTAGCGGCCACAGATACGCAGTATTTT. Translation gives CASSLDGLAATDTQYF.